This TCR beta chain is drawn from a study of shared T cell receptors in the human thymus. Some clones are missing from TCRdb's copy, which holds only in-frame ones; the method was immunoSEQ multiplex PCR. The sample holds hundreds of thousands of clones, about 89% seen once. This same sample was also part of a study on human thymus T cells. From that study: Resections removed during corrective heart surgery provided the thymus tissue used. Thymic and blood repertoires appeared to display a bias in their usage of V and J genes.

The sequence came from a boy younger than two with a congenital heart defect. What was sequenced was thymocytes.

The CDR3 bases are TGTGCCTGGAGTGTCCGAAACGGGACAGGGGGTAGAATCACTGAAGCTTTCTTT. Amino acid sequence: CAWSVRNGTGGRITEAFF. The chain couples TRBV30 to TRBJ1-1; TRBD1 aligns across 11 bases. Trimming removed 0 bases from V and 4 bases from J; junction bases left unmatched: 13. Germline loops: CDR1 GTSNPN, CDR2 SVGIG (reference sequence). The CDR3 covers 18 residues.